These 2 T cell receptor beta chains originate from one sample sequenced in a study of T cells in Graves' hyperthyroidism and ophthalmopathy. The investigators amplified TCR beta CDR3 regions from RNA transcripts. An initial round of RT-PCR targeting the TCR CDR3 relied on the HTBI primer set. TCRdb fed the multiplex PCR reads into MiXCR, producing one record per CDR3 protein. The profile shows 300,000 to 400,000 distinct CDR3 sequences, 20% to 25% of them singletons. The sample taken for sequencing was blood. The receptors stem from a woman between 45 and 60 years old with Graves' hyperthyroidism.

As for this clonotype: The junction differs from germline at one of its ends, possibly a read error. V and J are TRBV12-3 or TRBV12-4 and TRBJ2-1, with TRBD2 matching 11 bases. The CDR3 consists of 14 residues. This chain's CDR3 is CASTLAGGSNVQFF. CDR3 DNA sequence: TGTGCCAGCACGCTAGCGGGAGGTTCCAATGTGCAGTTCTTC.

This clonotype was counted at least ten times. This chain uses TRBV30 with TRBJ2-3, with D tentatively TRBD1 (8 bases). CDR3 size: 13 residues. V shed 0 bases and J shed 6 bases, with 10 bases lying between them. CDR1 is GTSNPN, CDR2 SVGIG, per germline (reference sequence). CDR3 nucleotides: TGTGCCTGGAGTGTACAGGGGGGGGATACGCAGTATTTT. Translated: CAWSVQGGDTQYF.